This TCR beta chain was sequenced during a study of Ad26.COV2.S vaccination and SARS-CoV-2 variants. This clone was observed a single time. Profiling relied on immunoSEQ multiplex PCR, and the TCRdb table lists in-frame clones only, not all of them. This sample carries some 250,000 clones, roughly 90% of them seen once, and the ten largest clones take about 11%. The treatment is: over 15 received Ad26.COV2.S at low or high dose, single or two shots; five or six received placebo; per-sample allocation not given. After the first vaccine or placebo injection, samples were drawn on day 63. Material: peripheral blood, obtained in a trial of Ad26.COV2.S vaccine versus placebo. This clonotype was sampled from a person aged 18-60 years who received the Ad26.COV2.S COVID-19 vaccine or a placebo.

The CDR3 DNA sequence: TGTGCCAGCAGCTCAACGTATAGCGGTAGCACAGATACGCAGTATTTT. Translation gives CASSSTYSGSTDTQYF. The V gene is TRBV5-6, the J gene TRBJ2-3; the D gene is possibly TRBD2 (6 bases). CDR3 length: 16 residues. The germline V and J ends were trimmed by 3 bases and 0 bases, with 14 bases remaining between them. Germline assignment: CDR1 SGHDT and CDR2 YYEEEE.